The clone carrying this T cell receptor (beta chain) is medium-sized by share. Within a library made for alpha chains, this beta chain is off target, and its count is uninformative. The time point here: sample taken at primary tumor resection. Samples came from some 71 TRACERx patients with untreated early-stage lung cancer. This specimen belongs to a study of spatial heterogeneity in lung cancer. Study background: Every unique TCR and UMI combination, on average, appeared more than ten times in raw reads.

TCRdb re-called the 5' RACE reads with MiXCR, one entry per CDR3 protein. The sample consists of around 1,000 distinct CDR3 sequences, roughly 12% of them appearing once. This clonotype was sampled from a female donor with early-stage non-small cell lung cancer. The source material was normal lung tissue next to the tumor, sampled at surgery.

CDR3 nucleotides: TGCAGCGTTGAAGGACAAGGGGAACTAGCCAAAAACATTCAGTACTTC. Translated, it gives CSVEGQGELAKNIQYF. The chain combines TRBV29-1 with TRBJ2-4, with TRBD1 as a possible D gene (5 bases). The V gene's germline CDR1 is SQVTM and CDR2 ANQGSEA. The CDR3 has 16 amino acids. Trimming removed 1 base from V and 0 bases from J, with 13 bases in between.